This record looks at one T cell receptor (beta chain) sequence and its context. The sample belongs to a study of blood T cell repertoires in COVID-19. Methods used by the authors: Amplification of reference gene primers provided the estimated nucleated cell counts. The table came from immunoSEQ multiplex PCR; TCRdb's copy has only in-frame clones and leaves some out. V, J and clone size were drawn from that table, and D and trimming were deduced from the DNA. This sample has fewer than 150,000 clones, with about 86% found just once. The CDR3 loop spans 12 amino acids. The germline CDR1 and CDR2 sequences are SGHRS and YFSETQ. The V end was cut by 2 bases, the J end by 8 bases, with 10 bases between.

This chain joins TRBV5-1 and TRBJ1-2, with D possibly TRBD1 on 5 matching bases. The TCR comes from a woman aged 50 to 60 who had recovered from COVID-19. Sequenced material: peripheral blood. CDR3 amino acids: CASSLGGEGYTF. Here the CDR3 DNA reads TGCGCCAGCAGCTTAGGAGGGGAGGGCTACACCTTC.